Below, 4 T cell receptor beta chains from the same sample are listed, as sequenced in a study of siplizumab effects on memory and regulatory T cells. Profiled with immunoSEQ multiplex PCR; TCRdb holds only in-frame clones, not every one. Altogether 87,000 or so clones are present, more than 80% being singletons, with the ten largest covering more than 14%. The sample was CD4+ T cells sorted from blood. The receptors derive from a human donor in good health.

The V call is TRBV7-9, the J call TRBJ2-7; D is possibly TRBD1 (6 bases). Germline-derived CDR1 and CDR2 are SEHNR and FQNEAQ (reference sequence). This CDR3 contains 15 residues. V dropped 1 base and J dropped 0 bases, with 10 bases sitting between them. The CDR3 DNA reads TGTGCCAGCAGCTTAGACAGGGTGAGCTCCTACGAGCAGTACTTC. This encodes CASSLDRVSSYEQYF.

The sample holds one count of this clone. The chain recombines TRBV9 with TRBJ2-5; D possibly corresponds to TRBD1 (7 bases). V dropped 2 bases and J dropped 0 bases, with 14 bases sitting between them. The CDR3 spans 16 residues. In germline, CDR1 is SGDLS, CDR2 YYNGEE. The CDR3 spells CASSVGGTDYQETQYF. In DNA form, the CDR3 reads TGTGCCAGCAGCGTTGGGGGGACAGACTACCAAGAGACCCAGTACTTC.

The chain uses TRBV7-3 and TRBJ2-1, with 12 bases matching TRBD1. The CDR3 covers 15 residues. Germline loops: CDR1 SGHTA, CDR2 FQGTGA. Trimming removed 5 bases from V and 10 bases from J; junction bases left unmatched: 9. This chain's CDR3 is CASSRPGQGAGEQFF. CDR3 DNA sequence: TGTGCCAGCAGCCGGCCGGGACAGGGGGCAGGGGAGCAGTTCTTC.

The J gene is TRBJ1-3, the V gene TRBV5-1; D call uncertain. CDR3 length: 13 residues. The V and J ends lost 4 bases and 0 bases respectively, with 5 bases between them. Germline loops: CDR1 SGHRS, CDR2 YFSETQ. The CDR3 loop reads CASSGNSGNTIYF. The DNA for the CDR3 is TGCGCCAGCAGCGGAAACTCTGGAAACACCATATATTTT. Looking up the rest from reference TRBV5-1 and TRBJ1-3 gives the full variable domain: KAGVTQTPRYLIKTRGQQVTLSCSPISGHRSVSWYQQTPGQGLQFLFEYFSETQRNKGNFPGRFSGRQFSNSRSEMNVSTLELGDSALYLCASSGNSGNTIYFGEGSWLTVV.